These T cell receptor beta chains were read from a single sample in a study of human T cells and chemical hapten exposure. TCRdb reanalysed the RACE reads using MiXCR and keeps one entry per CDR3 protein. The data show 50,000 to 60,000 distinct CDR3 sequences, approximately 13% seen once. The sequencing used whole blood, collected in connection with sensitization to the hapten diphenylcyclopropenone (DPC). These receptor sequences come from a young man with alopecia areata. Some clones in this sample may be carry-over from other donors' samples. Both conserved end residues are part of each CDR3. Fields, in order: clone size, V gene, D gene, J gene, CDR3 protein, CDR3 DNA. A D gene is named only where the DNA matches it firmly. Clone size is stated in some rows and not others, as once, few, many or a class when expanded.

abundance: NA; v_gene: TRBV3-1; d_gene: TRBD1; j_gene: TRBJ2-7; CDR3aa: CASSPTGVASYEQYF; CDR3nt: TGTGCCAGCAGTCCCACAGGGGTTGCTTCCTACGAGCAGTACTTC
abundance: few; v_gene: TRBV4-2; d_gene: TRBD1; j_gene: TRBJ2-7; CDR3aa: CASSQGTGGSYEQYF; CDR3nt: TGTGCCAGCAGCCAGGGGACAGGGGGCTCCTACGAGCAGTACTTC
abundance: many; v_gene: TRBV12-5; d_gene: NA; j_gene: TRBJ2-1; CDR3aa: CASGLAPGQAGDSYNEQFF; CDR3nt: TGTGCTAGTGGTTTGGCCCCGGGTCAAGCGGGTGATTCCTACAATGAGCAGTTCTTC
abundance: many; v_gene: TRBV9; d_gene: NA; j_gene: TRBJ1-1; CDR3aa: CASSPMSGANTEAFF; CDR3nt: TGTGCCAGCAGCCCAATGTCGGGGGCGAACACTGAAGCTTTCTTT
abundance: many; v_gene: TRBV29-1; d_gene: NA; j_gene: TRBJ1-3; CDR3aa: CSVGDIAGNTIYF; CDR3nt: TGCAGCGTTGGGGACATAGCTGGAAACACCATATATTTT
abundance: NA; v_gene: TRBV7-8; d_gene: NA; j_gene: TRBJ2-1; CDR3aa: CASSPRPSTMSSYNEQFF; CDR3nt: TGTGCCAGCAGCCCCAGACCCAGTACCATGAGCTCCTACAATGAGCAGTTCTTC
abundance: many; v_gene: TRBV12-5; d_gene: NA; j_gene: TRBJ2-1; CDR3aa: CASGRLPNEQFF; CDR3nt: TGTGCTAGTGGTCGACTACCCAATGAGCAGTTCTTC
abundance: many; v_gene: TRBV6-2/TRBV6-3; d_gene: NA; j_gene: TRBJ2-3; CDR3aa: CASRGDGFTDTQYF; CDR3nt: TGTGCCAGCAGAGGGGACGGCTTCACAGATACGCAGTATTTT
abundance: many; v_gene: TRBV4-3; d_gene: NA; j_gene: TRBJ2-3; CDR3aa: CASSPNSGDTQYF; CDR3nt: TGCGCCAGCAGCCCAAATAGTGGGGATACGCAGTATTTT
abundance: once; v_gene: TRBV7-2; d_gene: TRBD1; j_gene: TRBJ1-2; CDR3aa: CASSLAGQGTYGYTF; CDR3nt: TGTGCCAGCAGCTTAGCGGGACAGGGGACCTATGGCTACACCTTC
abundance: many; v_gene: TRBV30; d_gene: NA; j_gene: TRBJ1-5; CDR3aa: CAWSVRVSQPQHF; CDR3nt: TGTGCCTGGAGTGTGAGGGTTAGTCAGCCCCAGCATTTT
abundance: few; v_gene: TRBV20-1; d_gene: NA; j_gene: TRBJ2-3; CDR3aa: CSARDTSTDTQYF; CDR3nt: TGCAGTGCTAGAGATACCAGCACAGATACGCAGTATTTT
abundance: NA; v_gene: TRBV10-3; d_gene: NA; j_gene: TRBJ2-2; CDR3aa: CAISESSVTGEQFF; CDR3nt: TGTGCCATCAGTGAGTCGAGTGTCACCGGGGAGCAGTTTTTT
abundance: NA; v_gene: TRBV6-5; d_gene: NA; j_gene: TRBJ2-7; CDR3aa: CASRDPPYEQYF; CDR3nt: TGTGCCAGCAGAGATCCACCTTACGAGCAGTACTTC
abundance: many; v_gene: TRBV6-4; d_gene: NA; j_gene: TRBJ2-3; CDR3aa: CASGPSWPTDTQYF; CDR3nt: TGTGCCAGCGGGCCCTCGTGGCCCACAGATACGCAGTATTTT
abundance: many; v_gene: TRBV3-1; d_gene: NA; j_gene: TRBJ2-2; CDR3aa: CASSQTLMNTGELFF; CDR3nt: TGTGCCAGCAGCCAAACGCTAATGAACACCGGGGAGCTGTTTTTT
abundance: many; v_gene: TRBV2; d_gene: TRBD1; j_gene: TRBJ1-6; CDR3aa: CASYRDRVDSPLHF; CDR3nt: TGTGCCAGCTACCGGGACAGGGTTGATTCACCCCTCCACTTT
abundance: few; v_gene: TRBV29-1; d_gene: NA; j_gene: TRBJ1-5; CDR3aa: CSVELAGNGQPQHF; CDR3nt: TGCAGCGTTGAACTGGCCGGGAATGGTCAGCCCCAGCATTTT